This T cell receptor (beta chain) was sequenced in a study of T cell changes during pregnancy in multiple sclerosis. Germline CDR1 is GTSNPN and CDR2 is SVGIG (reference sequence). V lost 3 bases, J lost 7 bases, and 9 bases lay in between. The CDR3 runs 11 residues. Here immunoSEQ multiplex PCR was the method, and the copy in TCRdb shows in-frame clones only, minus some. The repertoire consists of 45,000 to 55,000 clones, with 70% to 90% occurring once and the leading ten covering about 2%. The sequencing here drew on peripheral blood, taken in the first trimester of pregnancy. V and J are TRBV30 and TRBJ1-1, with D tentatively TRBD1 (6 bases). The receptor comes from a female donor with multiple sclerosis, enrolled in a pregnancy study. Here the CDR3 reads CAWRRGGEAFF. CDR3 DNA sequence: TGTGCCTGGAGGCGAGGGGGTGAAGCTTTCTTT.